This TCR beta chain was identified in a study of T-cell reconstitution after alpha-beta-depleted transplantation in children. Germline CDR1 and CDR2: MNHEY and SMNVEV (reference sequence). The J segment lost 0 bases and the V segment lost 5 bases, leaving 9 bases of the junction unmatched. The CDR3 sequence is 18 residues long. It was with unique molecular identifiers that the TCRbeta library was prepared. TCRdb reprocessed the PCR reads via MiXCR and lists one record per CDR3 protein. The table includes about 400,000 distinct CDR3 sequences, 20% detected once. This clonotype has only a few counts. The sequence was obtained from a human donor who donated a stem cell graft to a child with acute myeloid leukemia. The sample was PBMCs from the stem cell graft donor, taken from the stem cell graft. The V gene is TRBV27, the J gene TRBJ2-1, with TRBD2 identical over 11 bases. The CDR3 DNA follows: TGTGCCAGCAGTGCCGGGACTAGCGGAAAGAGCTCCTACAATGAGCAGTTCTTC. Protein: CASSAGTSGKSSYNEQFF.